A single sample is the source of the 21 T cell receptor beta chains below, sequenced in a study of shared clonotypes between healthy human individuals. Profiling relied on immunoSEQ multiplex PCR, and the TCRdb table lists in-frame clones only, not all of them. There are 2,500,000 or so clones in the sample; just over 90% occur only once, and around 0.14% lies in the top ten. The sequenced material came from naive CD4+ T cells sorted from blood. The subset denotes: CD45RA+ positively selected. Every receptor here comes from a man in his late teens or twenties in good health.

V is TRBV11-2 and J is TRBJ2-5; possibly TRBD2 for D (6 bases). With 5 bases removed from V and 11 bases from J, the gap between germline ends came to 15 bases. There are 12 residues in the CDR3. The germline V gene has CDR1 SGHAT and CDR2 FQNNGV. The DNA for the CDR3 is TGTGCCAGCAGCCTAAACACGGGGGAGCAGTACTTC. It encodes CASSLNTGEQYF. The complete variable domain, with remaining parts taken from reference TRBV11-2 and TRBJ2-5, reads EAGVAQSPRYKIIEKRQSVAFWCNPISGHATLYWYQQILGQGPKLLIQFQNNGVVDDSQLPKDRFSAERLKGVDSTLKIQPAKLEDSAVYLCASSLNTGEQYFGPGTRLLVL.

The rearrangement joins TRBV5-6 to TRBJ2-3; D unclear. The germline V gene has CDR1 SGHDT and CDR2 YYEEEE. The CDR3 totals 14 residues. Trimming pared 2 bases from V and 2 bases from J, leaving 9 bases between. In DNA form, the CDR3 reads TGTGCCAGCAGCTTAAAAAAAAACACAGATACGCAGTATTTT. Translating it yields CASSLKKNTDTQYF.

The J gene is TRBJ2-2, the V gene TRBV4-3; D is unresolved. CDR3 length: 16 residues. V shed 0 bases and J shed 7 bases, with 15 bases lying between them. The V gene's germline CDR1 is LGHNA and CDR2 YSLEER. The CDR3 sequence is CASSQDPGMEYGELFF. In nucleotides, the CDR3 is TGCGCCAGCAGCCAAGATCCAGGCATGGAGTACGGGGAGCTGTTTTTT.

The V call is TRBV28, the J call TRBJ1-6, with D uncertain. The germline V and J ends were trimmed by 4 bases and 10 bases, with 14 bases remaining between them. CDR3 length: 14 residues. CDR1 and CDR2 (germline): MDHEN, SYDVKM. CDR3 protein: CASSSHSGNSPLHF. The CDR3 DNA is TGTGCCAGCAGTTCACATTCTGGGAACTCACCCCTCCACTTT.

The rearrangement links TRBV19 to TRBJ1-2, with D unresolved. The V gene lost 5 bases and the J gene lost 5 bases, with 15 bases spanning the gap. Per germline, CDR1 LNHDA and CDR2 SQIVND (reference sequence). This CDR3 spans 14 amino acids. For the CDR3, the DNA is TGTGCCAGTAGTGGGAATACGGTGGCGTATGGCTACACCTTC. Translation gives CASSGNTVAYGYTF. Using reference TRBV19 and TRBJ1-2 for the parts outside the CDR3, the full variable domain is DGGITQSPKYLFRKEGQNVTLSCEQNLNHDAMYWYRQDPGQGLRLIYYSQIVNDFQKGDIAEGYSVSREKKESFPLTVTSAQKNPTAFYLCASSGNTVAYGYTFGSGTRLTVV.

This sequence joins TRBV6-1 and TRBJ2-7; tentatively, D is TRBD1 (6 bases). The CDR3 has 14 amino acids. Trimming left V 6 bases short and J 2 bases short, with 14 bases between. The germline gives CDR1 MNHNS, CDR2 SASEGT. In nucleotides, the CDR3 is TGTGCCAGCAGCTTAGGAGGACAGACCTACGAGCAGTACTTC. Translation gives CASSLGGQTYEQYF.

V is TRBV6-1 and J is TRBJ1-4, with 9 nucleotides matching TRBD1. The CDR3 runs 15 residues. V shed 7 bases and J 7 bases; nucleotides not matched to a gene: 10. Looked up from germline, CDR1 is MNHNS and CDR2 is SASEGT. Here the CDR3 reads CASTKDRGGTEKLFF. The CDR3 DNA reads TGTGCCAGCACCAAGGACAGGGGAGGAACTGAAAAACTGTTTTTT.

The chain is built from TRBV6-1 and TRBJ2-7; TRBD1 might be the D (6 bases). The germline gives CDR1 MNHNS, CDR2 SASEGT. The V gene lost 2 bases and the J gene lost 5 bases, with 16 bases spanning the gap. This CDR3 spans 15 amino acids. CDR3 nucleotide sequence: TGTGCCAGCAGTGAACGTAGGGGGTTGAAGAACGAGCAGTACTTC. It codes for CASSERRGLKNEQYF.

This clone is a singleton in its sample. The rearrangement links TRBV6-1 to TRBJ1-2; 7 nucleotides align to TRBD1. The CDR3 consists of 15 residues. CDR1 MNHNS and CDR2 SASEGT come from the germline V gene. V was pared by 2 bases and J by 4 bases, with 7 bases of the junction left unmatched. This chain's CDR3 is CASSERWDSTYGYTF. The DNA for the CDR3 is TGTGCCAGCAGTGAAAGGTGGGACAGTACCTATGGCTACACCTTC.

V and J are TRBV18 and TRBJ2-2; D unresolved. V shed 2 bases and J shed 4 bases, with 8 bases lying between them. CDR3 length: 14 residues. CDR1 is KGHSH and CDR2 is LQKENI in the germline V gene. For the CDR3, the DNA is TGTGCCAGCTCACCAGACCAATCCACCGGGGAGCTGTTTTTT. Amino acid sequence: CASSPDQSTGELFF.

V and J are TRBV15 and TRBJ2-2; tentatively, D is TRBD2 (6 bases). The CDR3 is made up of 13 amino acids. Looked up from germline, CDR1 is LNHNV and CDR2 is YYDKDF (reference sequence). Trimming took 9 bases from V and 4 from J, leaving 12 bases between them. CDR3 nucleotide sequence: TGTGCCACTCGGAGGGGTCCCACCGGGGAGCTGTTTTTT. Amino acids: CATRRGPTGELFF.

The gene calls are TRBV6-5 and TRBJ2-7; TRBD1 matches at 8 bases. J was trimmed by 4 bases and V by 6 bases; bases with no gene match: 11. Per the germline V gene, CDR1 is MNHEY and CDR2 is SVGAGI. The CDR3 is 15 amino acids. The CDR3 protein is CASRGDRGWGYEQYF. The CDR3, as DNA: TGTGCCAGCAGGGGCGACAGGGGATGGGGGTACGAGCAGTACTTC.

The count of this clone is one. The rearrangement uses TRBV5-1 and TRBJ2-3; 7 bases line up with TRBD2. CDR1 is SGHRS and CDR2 is YFSETQ in the germline V gene. The CDR3 covers 16 residues. V lost 4 bases, J lost 5 bases, and 13 bases stayed unmatched. DNA for the CDR3: TGCGCCAGCAGCCACGCCCGACTAGCCGACTTAGATACGCAGTATTTT. Translated, it gives CASSHARLADLDTQYF.

V usage is TRBV7-2 and J usage is TRBJ2-5, with 9 bases that match TRBD2. Germline loops: CDR1 SGHTA, CDR2 FQGNSA. This CDR3 spans 14 amino acids. J gave up 4 bases and V 3 bases, and 3 bases lay outside the gene matches. This CDR3 is CASSLMTSGETQYF. CDR3 DNA: TGTGCCAGCAGCTTGATGACTAGCGGAGAGACCCAGTACTTC.

The chain recombines TRBV7-2 with TRBJ2-1, with D possibly matching TRBD2 (5 bases). The CDR3 has 14 residues. Trimming took 2 bases from V and 3 from J, leaving 8 bases between them. CDR1 and CDR2 (germline): SGHTA, FQGNSA. The CDR3 protein is CASSLLSGYNEQFF. Here the CDR3 DNA reads TGTGCCAGCAGCTTATTGAGCGGCTACAATGAGCAGTTCTTC.

The chain employs TRBV9 and TRBJ2-3; TRBD2 might be the D (7 bases). V was shortened by 3 bases and J by 1 base, with 12 bases between the two germline ends. Germline V gene sequence: CDR1 SGDLS, CDR2 YYNGEE. This CDR3 has 15 amino acids. The CDR3 nucleotides read TGTGCCAGCAGCGAGGGGGGGACCCGCACAGATACGCAGTATTTT. Translated: CASSEGGTRTDTQYF.

The V and J genes are TRBV19 and TRBJ1-6; a possible D gene is TRBD1 (5 bases). Germline CDR1 reads LNHDA; CDR2 reads SQIVND (reference sequence). Trimming took off 7 bases at V and 9 bases at J, with 13 bases between the two ends. The CDR3 spans 13 residues. CDR3 loop: CASIGPRGSPLHF. CDR3 nucleotide sequence: TGTGCCAGTATTGGCCCGAGGGGTTCACCCCTCCACTTT.

The chain uses TRBV19 and TRBJ2-2, with 8 bases identical to TRBD1. This CDR3 is built from 15 residues. V gave up 4 bases and J gave up 5 bases; unmatched junction bases: 6. Germline V gene sequence: CDR1 LNHDA, CDR2 SQIVND (reference sequence). The CDR3 protein is CASSTMDRATGELFF. The DNA for the CDR3 is TGTGCCAGTAGTACGATGGACAGGGCTACCGGGGAGCTGTTTTTT. Using reference TRBV19 and TRBJ2-2 for the parts outside the CDR3, the full variable domain is DGGITQSPKYLFRKEGQNVTLSCEQNLNHDAMYWYRQDPGQGLRLIYYSQIVNDFQKGDIAEGYSVSREKKESFPLTVTSAQKNPTAFYLCASSTMDRATGELFFGEGSRLTVL.

This chain joins TRBV28 and TRBJ1-6; TRBD1 agrees at 7 bases. Germline V CDR1 and CDR2: MDHEN, SYDVKM. The trim removed 7 bases at V and 3 bases at J, leaving 9 bases unmatched. The CDR3 has 16 residues. CDR3 sequence reads: CASTKQGWYYNSPLHF. In DNA, the CDR3 is TGTGCCAGCACTAAACAGGGGTGGTACTATAATTCACCCCTCCACTTT.

As concerns this clone: Mismatch with germline at one junction end may stem from a read error. The chain couples TRBV5-1 to TRBJ1-2, with TRBD1 identical over 9 bases. Germline loops: CDR1 SGHRS, CDR2 YFSETQ. The CDR3 has 11 residues. The DNA for the CDR3 is TGCGCCAGCAGTTCGGTGGAGGGACAGGGTTTC. As protein: CASSSVEGQGF.

The rearrangement links TRBV6-5 to TRBJ2-5, with D hard to call. Germline CDR1 reads MNHEY; CDR2 reads SVGAGI. V was trimmed by 5 bases and J by 13 bases, leaving 14 bases between them. This CDR3 contains 11 residues. In nucleotides, the CDR3 is TGTGCCAGCAGTACCCGTGAGCGCCGGTACTTC. It codes for CASSTRERRYF.